This T cell receptor beta chain appears in the sequencing data of a study of CXCR3-negative and CXCR3-positive naive CD8 T cells. In the study overall: Approximately 130 million TRB reads were obtained in total, which works out to about 1.5 +/- 0.3 million per library.

Details on this clonotype: No antigen is known for it.

Looked up from germline, CDR1 is PRHDT and CDR2 is FYEKMQ (reference sequence). This CDR3 has 12 residues. Study results and caveats: Memory CD8+ T cell repertoires were far less diverse than both naive subsets.

TRB cDNA libraries were made by UMI-labeled 5' RACE. TCRdb reprocessed the 5' RACE reads and keeps a single row for each CDR3 protein, giving no DNA. This sample's table has around 40,000 distinct CDR3 sequences. The chain is built from TRBV13 and TRBJ2-1. The sequence was collected from a human donor in good health. Some clones in this sample may be carry-over from other donors' samples. Source material: memory CD8+ T cells from blood. The CDR3 loop reads CASSLGLLEQFF.